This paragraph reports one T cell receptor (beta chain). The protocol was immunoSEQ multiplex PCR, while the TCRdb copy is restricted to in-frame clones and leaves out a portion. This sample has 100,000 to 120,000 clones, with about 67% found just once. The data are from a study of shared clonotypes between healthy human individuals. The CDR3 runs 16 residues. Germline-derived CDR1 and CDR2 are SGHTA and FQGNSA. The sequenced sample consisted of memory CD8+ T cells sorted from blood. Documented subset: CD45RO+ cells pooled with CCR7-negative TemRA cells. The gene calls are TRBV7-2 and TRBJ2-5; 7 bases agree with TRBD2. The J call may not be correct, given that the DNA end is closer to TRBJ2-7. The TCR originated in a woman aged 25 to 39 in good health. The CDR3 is CASSSPGREIVYEQYF. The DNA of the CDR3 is TGTGCCAGCAGCTCGCCCGGGCGGGAGATTGTCTACGAGCAGTACTTC.